These 18 T cell receptor beta chains share one sample of origin, sequenced in a study of breast tumors, draining lymph nodes, adjacent tissues. Axillary draining lymph nodes of breast cancer patients supplied the node samples. MiXCR, applied by TCRdb to the multiplex PCR reads, yields one record per CDR3 protein. The table includes fewer than 200,000 distinct CDR3 sequences, roughly a third detected once. Sequencing input: axillary lymph node tissue. Receptor source: a female donor with breast cancer. Some clones in this sample may be carry-over from other donors' samples.

This clonotype was recorded many times. This chain links TRBV12-3 or TRBV12-4 with TRBJ1-5; TRBD1 matches 9 bases. The CDR3 runs 17 residues. Trimming took 5 bases from V and 6 from J; bases not matched to a gene: 14. DNA for the CDR3: TGTGCCAGCAGTCCCCACCTAACGACAGGGGGGAGTCAGCCCCAGCATTTT. Its translation: CASSPHLTTGGSQPQHF.

The DNA of the CDR3 is TGTGCCAGCAGCCAAGGGCCGGGGGCGCGCGAAAAACTGTTTTTT. Amino acid sequence: CASSQGPGAREKLFF. This chain uses TRBV4-2 with TRBJ1-4, with D maybe TRBD1 (6 bases). The germline CDR1 and CDR2 sequences are LGHNA and YNFKEQ. The V end lost 1 base, the J end lost 8 bases, and 14 bases lay between the germline ends. The CDR3 consists of 15 residues.

This clonotype was counted ten times or more. The rearrangement links TRBV7-3 to TRBJ2-3, with TRBD2 matching over 9 bases. V was clipped by 0 bases and J by 5 bases; unmatched bases: 6. CDR1 SGHTA and CDR2 FQGTGA come from the germline V gene. The CDR3 totals 16 residues. The CDR3 here is CASSLTGGGRGDTQYF. DNA for the CDR3: TGTGCCAGCAGCTTAACTGGTGGCGGGAGGGGAGATACGCAGTATTTT. Together with reference TRBV7-3 and TRBJ2-3, the CDR3 gives the full variable domain: GAGVSQTPSNKVTEKGKYVELRCDPISGHTALYWYRQSLGQGPEFLIYFQGTGAADDSGLPNDRFFAVRPEGSVSTLKIQRTERGDSAVYLCASSLTGGGRGDTQYFGPGTRLTVL.

This clonotype was counted a few times. The rearrangement links TRBV7-3 to TRBJ1-1; D might be TRBD1 (6 bases). V lost 5 bases and J 2 bases, leaving 15 bases between the germline ends. Germline V gene lookup returns CDR1 SGHTA and CDR2 FQGTGA. The CDR3 consists of 15 residues. CDR3 DNA sequence: TGTGCCAGCAGCCAAGAGACAGGAGGAAACACTGAAGCTTTCTTT. It translates to CASSQETGGNTEAFF. The whole variable domain, filled in from reference TRBV7-3 and TRBJ1-1, reads GAGVSQTPSNKVTEKGKYVELRCDPISGHTALYWYRQSLGQGPEFLIYFQGTGAADDSGLPNDRFFAVRPEGSVSTLKIQRTERGDSAVYLCASSQETGGNTEAFFGQGTRLTVV.

The table lists this clonotype with many counts. This chain joins TRBV3-1 and TRBJ1-5, with 7 nucleotides matching TRBD1. The germline gives CDR1 LGHDT, CDR2 YNNKEL (reference sequence). This CDR3 comprises 15 residues. The J segment lost 9 bases and the V segment lost 4 bases, leaving 12 bases of the junction unmatched. In DNA, the CDR3 is TGTGCCAGCAGCCGATCGGGACAGTCAGTTCCGCCCCAGCATTTT. Translated, it gives CASSRSGQSVPPQHF.

This clonotype appeared many times. The rearrangement links TRBV7-3 to TRBJ2-5; TRBD2 aligns across 15 bases. The CDR3 covers 16 residues. The junction had 5 bases not matched to a gene; V was cut back by 5 bases and J by 4 bases. Per germline, CDR1 SGHTA and CDR2 FQGTGA. Here the CDR3 reads CASSLGLAGGLETQYF. The CDR3 coding sequence is TGTGCCAGCAGCCTGGGACTAGCGGGAGGTCTAGAGACCCAGTACTTC.

The rearrangement links TRBV9 to TRBJ1-4; D is unresolved. V was clipped by 4 bases and J by 11 bases, with 9 bases between them. The germline gives CDR1 SGDLS, CDR2 YYNGEE. The CDR3 has 11 residues. CDR3 bases: TGTGCCAGCAGCTTATCGGGGAAACTGTTTTTT. It yields the protein CASSLSGKLFF.

The gene calls are TRBV4-1 and TRBJ2-1; TRBD2 might be the D (6 bases). Deletions cut 5 bases from V and 6 bases from J, with 14 bases between. CDR1 MGHRA and CDR2 YSYEKL come from the germline V gene. The CDR3 is made up of 14 amino acids. This chain's CDR3 is CASSFPGGLNEQFF. CDR3 sequence (DNA): TGCGCCAGCAGCTTTCCCGGGGGTCTCAATGAGCAGTTCTTC.

This clonotype was seen ten or more times. The gene calls are TRBV7-9 and TRBJ1-3; possibly TRBD1 for D (6 bases). V lost 8 bases and J lost 5, with 22 bases in between. CDR3 length: 16 residues. Germline V CDR1 and CDR2: SEHNR, FQNEAQ (reference sequence). Here the CDR3 reads CASHSLEGGPRNTIYF. The CDR3 nucleotides are TGTGCCAGCCATTCCTTAGAGGGGGGGCCGAGAAACACCATATATTTT.

This clonotype was counted ten times or more. V and J are TRBV30 and TRBJ2-1; 12 bases align to TRBD2. Looked up from germline, CDR1 is GTSNPN and CDR2 is SVGIG (reference sequence). V trimming: 2 bases; J trimming: 7 bases; junction bases outside the gene matches: 3. This CDR3 is built from 14 residues. CDR3 loop: CAWSYLAGGNEQFF. Written as DNA, the CDR3 is TGTGCCTGGAGTTATCTAGCGGGGGGGAATGAGCAGTTCTTC.

The chain employs TRBV11-3 and TRBJ1-1; D is unclear. Germline CDR1 is SGHNT and CDR2 is YENEEA. The CDR3 extends over 15 amino acids. Trimming left V 4 bases short and J 9 bases short, with 21 bases between. In nucleotides, the CDR3 is TGTGCCAGCAGCTCCTTGGGGTCTTCAGGAGGTAAAGCTTTCTTT. The encoded protein is CASSSLGSSGGKAFF.

This clonotype has a count of ten or more. The gene calls are TRBV20-1 and TRBJ2-6, with D uncertain. Germline values: CDR1 DFQATT, CDR2 SNEGSKA (reference sequence). With 6 bases removed from V and 0 bases from J, the gap between germline ends came to 12 bases. This CDR3 is 15 amino acids long. CDR3: CSAPKQISGANVLTF. CDR3 sequence (DNA): TGCAGTGCCCCGAAACAGATCTCTGGGGCCAACGTCCTGACTTTC.

V is TRBV6-2 or TRBV6-3 and J is TRBJ2-1; D is unresolved. Trimming took 2 bases from V and 4 from J, leaving 6 bases between them. Germline loops: CDR1 MNHEY, CDR2 SVGEGT. This CDR3 region has 13 residues. In DNA, the CDR3 is TGTGCCAGCAGTTACCTGGGTTACAATGAGCAGTTCTTC. It codes for CASSYLGYNEQFF.

This clonotype was seen repeatedly, ten times or more. The chain is built from TRBV29-1 and TRBJ1-2, with 12 nucleotides matching TRBD1. The CDR3 contains 17 residues. The germline gives CDR1 SQVTM, CDR2 ANQGSEA. Trimming at V came to 1 base and at J to 7 bases, leaving 13 bases not matched to a gene. CDR3 nucleotide sequence: TGCAGCGTTGAAGCCCAGAGAGGGGACAGGGGGCTTTTTGGCTACACCTTC. The encoded protein is CSVEAQRGDRGLFGYTF. Filled out from reference TRBV29-1 and TRBJ1-2, the complete variable domain reads SAVISQKPSRDICQRGTSLTIQCQVDSQVTMMFWYRQQPGQSLTLIATANQGSEATYESGFVIDKFPISRPNLTFSTLTVSNMSPEDSSIYLCSVEAQRGDRGLFGYTFGSGTRLTVV.

About this clonotype: A much larger clone differs from this one at a single base, so this may be a read error. This chain uses TRBV5-4 with TRBJ2-1, with D possibly matching TRBD2 (6 bases). Germline V gives CDR1 SGHNT, CDR2 YYREEE (reference sequence). This CDR3 contains 13 residues. Trimming removed 7 bases from V and 7 bases from J, with 15 bases in between. The CDR3 is CASGLREVNEQFF. For the CDR3, the DNA is TGTGCCAGCGGGCTGAGGGAGGTTAATGAGCAGTTCTTC.

V usage is TRBV6-6 and J usage is TRBJ2-3; 8 nucleotides line up with TRBD1. With 2 bases clipped from V and 2 bases from J, the junction kept 12 bases outside the gene matches. This CDR3 is 18 amino acids long. Germline V gene data show CDR1 as MNHNY and CDR2 as SVGAGI (reference sequence). This chain's CDR3 is CASSYPESRTGSTDTQYF. CDR3 in DNA: TGTGCCAGCAGTTACCCCGAGAGCCGGACAGGGTCCACAGATACGCAGTATTTT.

In this sample, this clonotype turned up once. The chain has TRBV12-3 or TRBV12-4 and TRBJ1-6, with D uncertain. V lost 6 bases to trimming and J lost 16 bases, with 19 bases between them. The CDR3 is 13 amino acids. The CDR3 spells CASSPGQNLPLHF. The CDR3 coding sequence is TGTGCCAGCAGCCCCGGTCAGAATTTACCACTCCACTTT.

This clonotype was detected ten times or more. This chain connects TRBV5-8 to TRBJ2-2; D possibly corresponds to TRBD2 (7 bases). The CDR3 spans 17 residues. The V gene's germline CDR1 is SGHTS and CDR2 YDEGEE. Trimming removed 3 bases from V and 3 bases from J, with 18 bases in between. CDR3 DNA: TGTGCCAGCAGCTGGCCCAAGGGCGGGGGCGACACCGGGGAGCTGTTTTTT. Protein: CASSWPKGGGDTGELFF.